A selection of T cell receptor beta chains follows, all from one sample in a study of blood T cell repertoires in COVID-19. TCRdb's table, derived via immunoSEQ multiplex PCR, lists solely in-frame clones and lacks some. The table lists 150,000 to 200,000 clones, approximately 79% of them singletons. The sequenced sample was peripheral blood. These TCRs come from an elderly woman with acute or convalescent COVID-19. CDR3s include the opening cysteine and the closing phenylalanine or tryptophan. The D gene is left open where the match is weak. Size is stated for part of the rows, as once, few or many counts, or as a class when the clone is expanded.

J,V,D,size,length,DNA,CDR3
TRBJ2-1,TRBV5-1,-,-,13,TGCGCCAGCAGCCTGACATTACTAGGGGAGCAGTTCTTC,CASSLTLLGEQFF
TRBJ1-2,TRBV11-3,-,-,13,TGTGCCAGCAGCTCCTCGAACAGGGTTGGCTACACCTTC,CASSSSNRVGYTF
TRBJ1-2,TRBV4-3,TRBD1,-,18,TGCGCCAGCAGCCAAGATCTTAGGCGGGACAGAGCCTCCTATGGCTACACCTTC,CASSQDLRRDRASYGYTF
TRBJ2-3,TRBV10-3,TRBD2,-,17,TGTGCCATCAGTAGCCCCTTAGCGGGGGGGAGCACAGATACGCAGTATTTT,CAISSPLAGGSTDTQYF
TRBJ2-1,TRBV6-2/TRBV6-3,TRBD2,-,17,TGTGCCAGCAGTTACGGGCTAGCGGGGGTTTTTTACAATGAGCAGTTCTTC,CASSYGLAGVFYNEQFF
TRBJ2-7,TRBV11-2,-,once,13,TGTGCCAGCAGCTTAGGGACAGACTACGAGCAGTACTTC,CASSLGTDYEQYF
TRBJ2-7,TRBV4-3,-,-,14,TGCGCCAGCAGCCAAGATAACAGGGTCAACGAGCAGTACTTC,CASSQDNRVNEQYF
TRBJ1-2,TRBV28,TRBD1,-,14,TGTGCCAGCAGTTTGGGACAGGCCAACTATGGCTACACCTTC,CASSLGQANYGYTF
TRBJ1-2,TRBV5-6,-,few,13,TGTGCCAGCAGCTTTGGAGGGGACTATGGCTACACCTTC,CASSFGGDYGYTF
TRBJ2-7,TRBV5-5,-,many,13,TGTGCCAGCAGCTCAATCCGGGGCTACGAGCAGTACTTC,CASSSIRGYEQYF
TRBJ2-7,TRBV27,TRBD2,-,14,TGTGCCAGCAGCAAAACTAGCGGAACCTACGAGCAGTACTTC,CASSKTSGTYEQYF
TRBJ1-3,TRBV5-4,TRBD1,-,14,TGTGCCAGTTCATTAACAGGGGCAGGAAACACCATATATTTT,CASSLTGAGNTIYF
TRBJ1-2,TRBV19,TRBD1,-,14,TGTGCCAGTAGTGACAGGGGGCCAGCCTACGGCTACACCTTC,CASSDRGPAYGYTF
TRBJ1-5,TRBV12-5,-,-,15,TGTGCTAGTGGTTTGCCCTTTTTGCGGAATCAGCCCCAGCATTTT,CASGLPFLRNQPQHF
TRBJ2-3,TRBV5-1,TRBD2,-,17,TGCGCCAGCAGGCGTGGAGGGACTAGCAGTCCCACAGATACGCAGTATTTT,CASRRGGTSSPTDTQYF
TRBJ2-2,TRBV6-1,-,few,16,TGTGCCAGCAGTGCTCCACTAGCACAGGTCACCGGGGAGCTGTTTTTT,CASSAPLAQVTGELFF
TRBJ2-5,TRBV10-3,TRBD2,-,15,TGTGCCATCAAGCGGGGGGCCTATGGTCAAGAGACCCAGTACTTC,CAIKRGAYGQETQYF